The T cell receptor (beta chain) under discussion was sequenced for a study of CD8+CD57+ T cells in acquired aplastic anemia. About the study: Sorted CD4+ and CD8+ cells yielded DNA averaging approximately 3.5 ug.

Study results and caveats: Comparison of patients with controls identified nearly 30 shared CD8+ CDR3 sequences. For CD8+ Simpson's diversity, patients and controls showed no significant difference.

Germline V gene data show CDR1 as SGHTA and CDR2 as FQGNSA. Trimming cost V 6 bases and J 2 bases, with 10 bases left between them. The CDR3 loop spans 14 amino acids. Selection for sequencing was limited to patients who had shown CD8+CD57+ cell expansion by flow cytometry. No patient had been given any therapy when blood was sampled. Genomic DNA served as template for TCR beta VDJ and CDR3 profiling. TCRdb re-derived calls from the reads in MiXCR, one entry per CDR3 protein. The data show about 98,000 distinct CDR3 sequences, roughly 70% seen once. The table lists this clonotype with a few counts. The antigen is not known.

The chain employs TRBV7-2 and TRBJ2-2, with D maybe TRBD1 (6 bases). Source material: sorted CD4+, CD8+, or CD8+CD57+ T cells (not recorded which) from PBMCs. The clonotype originates from a human donor with aplastic anemia. The CDR3 sequence is CASRYRANTGELFF. CDR3 DNA sequence: TGTGCCAGCAGGTACAGGGCCAACACCGGGGAGCTGTTTTTT.